This is a list of T cell receptor beta chains from one sample in a study of T-cell reconstitution after alpha-beta-depleted transplantation in children. MiXCR, applied by TCRdb to the PCR reads, yields one record per CDR3 protein. The sample lists 400,000 to 550,000 distinct CDR3 sequences, roughly a tenth occurring once. The sample consisted of PBMCs, taken before TCRalphabeta/CD19-depleted stem cell transplant. Source of these receptors: a child aged 2-9 years with inherited bone marrow failure, due to receive a stem cell transplant. Both conserved end residues are part of each CDR3. A D gene is named only where the DNA matches it firmly. Clone sizes are given selectively: once, few, many, or a class where the clone is expanded.

D gene: TRBD2
CDR3 length: 16
J gene: TRBJ2-1
clone size: many
V gene: TRBV28
CDR3 DNA: TGTGCCAGCAGTTTGCCGGGGACTAGCACCTACAATGAGCAGTTCTTC
CDR3 protein: CASSLPGTSTYNEQFF

D gene: -
CDR3 length: 14
J gene: TRBJ1-1
clone size: many
V gene: TRBV5-1
CDR3 DNA: TGCGCCAGCAGCTTCCGGACAGAGAACACTGAAGCTTTCTTT
CDR3 protein: CASSFRTENTEAFF

D gene: -
CDR3 length: 12
J gene: TRBJ1-1
clone size: many
V gene: TRBV30
CDR3 DNA: TGTGCCTCGGGACGGCTGAACACTGAAGCTTTCTTT
CDR3 protein: CASGRLNTEAFF

D gene: TRBD2
CDR3 length: 13
J gene: TRBJ2-1
clone size: few
V gene: TRBV7-2
CDR3 DNA: TGTGCCAGCAGCCGGGGGGGGGCGATTGAGCAGTTCTTC
CDR3 protein: CASSRGGAIEQFF

D gene: TRBD2
CDR3 length: 15
J gene: TRBJ2-1
clone size: few
V gene: TRBV12-3/TRBV12-4
CDR3 DNA: TGTGCCAGCAGTTTGGGACTAGCGGGAGGCCGTGAGCAGTTCTTC
CDR3 protein: CASSLGLAGGREQFF

D gene: -
CDR3 length: 15
J gene: TRBJ1-2
clone size: many
V gene: TRBV6-5
CDR3 DNA: TGTGCCAGCAGCACCCGGGCTAAGGAAGTAGGTGGCTACACCTTC
CDR3 protein: CASSTRAKEVGGYTF

D gene: -
CDR3 length: 16
J gene: TRBJ2-3
clone size: many
V gene: TRBV28
CDR3 DNA: TGTGCCAGCAGTTTATCCTGGGAGGATAGCACAGATACGCAGTATTTT
CDR3 protein: CASSLSWEDSTDTQYF

D gene: TRBD2
CDR3 length: 15
J gene: TRBJ2-7
clone size: few
V gene: TRBV7-9
CDR3 DNA: TGTGCCAGCACCGCTCGAGGGACTAGCGGGCGCGAGCAGTACTTC
CDR3 protein: CASTARGTSGREQYF

D gene: TRBD2
CDR3 length: 15
J gene: TRBJ2-2
clone size: -
V gene: TRBV20-1
CDR3 DNA: TGCAGTGCTAGATTGGCGGGGGTGAGAGAAGGGGAGCTGTTTTTT
CDR3 protein: CSARLAGVREGELFF

D gene: -
CDR3 length: 14
J gene: TRBJ2-3
clone size: many
V gene: TRBV20-1
CDR3 DNA: TGCAGTGCTAGAAATCCCTCTAGCTTGGATACGCAGTATTTT
CDR3 protein: CSARNPSSLDTQYF

D gene: -
CDR3 length: 16
J gene: TRBJ2-6
clone size: -
V gene: TRBV5-6
CDR3 DNA: TGTGCCAGCAGCCCGGACACTCACTCTGGGGCCAACGTCCTGACTTTC
CDR3 protein: CASSPDTHSGANVLTF

D gene: TRBD2
CDR3 length: 14
J gene: TRBJ2-7
clone size: many
V gene: TRBV3-1
CDR3 DNA: TGTGCCAGCACCCTAGGCGGCGGGAGCTACGAGCAGTACTTC
CDR3 protein: CASTLGGGSYEQYF

D gene: -
CDR3 length: 13
J gene: TRBJ1-4
clone size: many
V gene: TRBV20-1
CDR3 DNA: TGCAGTGCTAGAACGCAGGGGATGCGGAAACTGTTTTTT
CDR3 protein: CSARTQGMRKLFF

D gene: -
CDR3 length: 16
J gene: TRBJ1-1
clone size: few
V gene: TRBV29-1
CDR3 DNA: TGCAGCGTTGAAGATATAAGGCAGGGTCGAGGCACTGGAGCTTTCTTT
CDR3 protein: CSVEDIRQGRGTGAFF

D gene: TRBD2
CDR3 length: 13
J gene: TRBJ2-7
clone size: many
V gene: TRBV20-1
CDR3 DNA: TGCAGTGCTAGCTTTGGGGCGGGAGGCGAGCAGTACTTC
CDR3 protein: CSASFGAGGEQYF

D gene: -
CDR3 length: 13
J gene: TRBJ2-1
clone size: many
V gene: TRBV12-3/TRBV12-4
CDR3 DNA: TGTGCCACCGGCTATGGCGGGGACAATGAGCAGTTCTTC
CDR3 protein: CATGYGGDNEQFF

D gene: TRBD2
CDR3 length: 15
J gene: TRBJ2-4
clone size: -
V gene: TRBV20-1
CDR3 DNA: TGCAGTGCTAGAGATCCAGCGGGGGCCAAAAACATTCAGTACTTC
CDR3 protein: CSARDPAGAKNIQYF

D gene: TRBD1
CDR3 length: 15
J gene: TRBJ1-5
clone size: many
V gene: TRBV4-3
CDR3 DNA: TGCGCCAGCAGCCAAGGGACAGGCGTCAATCAGCCCCAGCATTTT
CDR3 protein: CASSQGTGVNQPQHF

D gene: TRBD2
CDR3 length: 19
J gene: TRBJ2-1
clone size: few
V gene: TRBV11-2
CDR3 DNA: TGTGCCAGCAGCTTACCCCCTAGCGGGAGCCCGAGCTCCTACAATGAGCAGTTCTTC
CDR3 protein: CASSLPPSGSPSSYNEQFF

D gene: -
CDR3 length: 15
J gene: TRBJ2-7
clone size: many
V gene: TRBV7-2
CDR3 DNA: TGTGCCAGCAGCCTACTCTGGCTGGGGGGTGACGAGCAGTACTTC
CDR3 protein: CASSLLWLGGDEQYF

D gene: TRBD1
CDR3 length: 13
J gene: TRBJ1-2
clone size: many
V gene: TRBV20-1
CDR3 DNA: TGCAGTGCTCCGGACAGGATCGCCTATGGCTACACCTTC
CDR3 protein: CSAPDRIAYGYTF

D gene: TRBD2
CDR3 length: 15
J gene: TRBJ2-7
clone size: many
V gene: TRBV5-1
CDR3 DNA: TGCGCCAGCAGCTTGGCGGCTAGCGGGTACTACGAGCAGTACTTC
CDR3 protein: CASSLAASGYYEQYF

D gene: -
CDR3 length: 15
J gene: TRBJ2-2
clone size: -
V gene: TRBV6-5
CDR3 DNA: TGTGCCAGCAGTTACTCTGGACAGATCACCGGGGAGCTGTTTTTT
CDR3 protein: CASSYSGQITGELFF

D gene: TRBD1
CDR3 length: 14
J gene: TRBJ2-7
clone size: -
V gene: TRBV10-3
CDR3 DNA: TGTGCCATCAGTGAGTCCGGGACAGAGTTAAGGAAGTACTTC
CDR3 protein: CAISESGTELRKYF

D gene: -
CDR3 length: 15
J gene: TRBJ1-1
clone size: many
V gene: TRBV5-1
CDR3 DNA: TGCGCCAGCAGCTTATTTCTCAGGGAGGCCACTGAAGCTTTCTTT
CDR3 protein: CASSLFLREATEAFF

D gene: -
CDR3 length: 18
J gene: TRBJ2-6
clone size: many
V gene: TRBV11-1
CDR3 DNA: TGTGCCAGCAGCCCGCGGGACAGAGGGGGCTCTGGGGCCAACGTCCTGACTTTC
CDR3 protein: CASSPRDRGGSGANVLTF